These 22 T cell receptor beta chains were all obtained from the same sample, sequenced in a study of T-cell reconstitution after alpha-beta-depleted transplantation in children. Unique molecular identifiers were incorporated when the TCRbeta library was constructed. TCRdb re-derived calls from the PCR reads in MiXCR, one entry per CDR3 protein. The table records roughly 570,000 distinct CDR3 sequences, roughly a quarter of them present only once. The specimen comprised PBMCs, sampled before TCRalphabeta/CD19-depleted stem cell transplant. The receptors derive from a boy in the first two years of life with Wiskott-Aldrich syndrome, due to receive a stem cell transplant.

The rearrangement uses TRBV20-1 and TRBJ1-6; D might be TRBD1 (5 bases). CDR3 length: 14 amino acids. Germline lookup yields CDR1 DFQATT and CDR2 SNEGSKA (reference sequence). V lost 2 bases, J lost 8 bases, and 13 bases lay in between. For the CDR3, the DNA is TGCAGTGCTAGAAGGGACCGGCTCTATTCACCCCTCCACTTT. This translates into CSARRDRLYSPLHF.

The chain carries TRBV5-1 and TRBJ2-3; 12 nucleotides agree with TRBD2. CDR3 length: 16 amino acids. V shed 0 bases, J shed 5 bases, and the junction held 4 bases outside the gene matches. Looked up from germline, CDR1 is SGHRS and CDR2 is YFSETQ. CDR3 coding DNA: TGCGCCAGCAGCTTGGCGGCTAGCGGGAGGGGAGATACGCAGTATTTT. Its translation: CASSLAASGRGDTQYF. Looking up the rest from reference TRBV5-1 and TRBJ2-3 gives the full variable domain: KAGVTQTPRYLIKTRGQQVTLSCSPISGHRSVSWYQQTPGQGLQFLFEYFSETQRNKGNFPGRFSGRQFSNSRSEMNVSTLELGDSALYLCASSLAASGRGDTQYFGPGTRLTVL.

Only a few counts were recorded for this clonotype. V is TRBV27 and J is TRBJ2-1; 14 bases agree with TRBD2. With V trimmed by 6 bases and J by 9 bases, 4 bases remained unmatched. The CDR3 is made up of 14 amino acids. Germline CDR1 and CDR2: MNHEY and SMNVEV (reference sequence). The CDR3 DNA is TGTGCCAGCAGGCACGGGACTAGCGGGAGTGAGCAGTTCTTC. Amino acids: CASRHGTSGSEQFF.

CDR3 region: CASSRDTSYNEQFF. The CDR3 DNA is TGCGCCAGCAGCCGGGACACTTCCTACAATGAGCAGTTCTTC. The rearrangement joins TRBV5-1 to TRBJ2-1; possibly TRBD1 for D (6 bases). The CDR3 sequence is 14 residues long. Germline CDR1 is SGHRS and CDR2 is YFSETQ. The V end lost 4 bases, the J end lost 1 base, and 9 bases lay between the germline ends.

The chain recombines TRBV27 with TRBJ2-1, with D unclear. Germline CDR1 reads MNHEY; CDR2 reads SMNVEV (reference sequence). The CDR3 contains 15 residues. The V end was cut by 7 bases, the J end by 4 bases, with 17 bases between. The CDR3, as DNA: TGTGCCAGCACCCTAAGGCCTCACCTTTACAATGAGCAGTTCTTC. Amino acid sequence: CASTLRPHLYNEQFF.

This clonotype was detected a few times. The J gene is TRBJ2-7, the V gene TRBV3-1; D unresolved. Trimming removed 1 base at V and 4 bases at J, with 11 bases between. The CDR3 extends over 14 amino acids. CDR1 LGHDT and CDR2 YNNKEL come from the germline V gene (reference sequence). The CDR3 spells CASSQGRFSYEQYF. Here the CDR3 DNA reads TGTGCCAGCAGCCAAGGGAGATTCTCTTACGAGCAGTACTTC.

The rearrangement joins TRBV2 to TRBJ2-3; 7 bases align to TRBD2. The CDR3 has 16 amino acids. Per germline, CDR1 SNHLY and CDR2 FYNNEI. After removal of 0 bases from V and 4 bases from J, the junction contained 7 bases not matched to a gene. The CDR3 DNA reads as TGTGCCAGCAGTGAAGCGCTTCGGCTAGCGGCAGATACGCAGTATTTT. It yields the protein CASSEALRLAADTQYF.

The chain has TRBV30 and TRBJ2-1; 9 bases map to TRBD2. CDR1 is GTSNPN and CDR2 is SVGIG in the germline V gene (reference sequence). This CDR3 comprises 17 residues. V was clipped by 0 bases and J by 5 bases; unmatched bases: 11. CDR3 amino acids: CAWSVLPASGTHNEQFF. CDR3 coding DNA: TGTGCCTGGAGTGTTCTGCCGGCTAGCGGGACCCACAATGAGCAGTTCTTC.

The gene calls are TRBV20-1 and TRBJ1-2; 10 bases fit TRBD1. Trimming cost V 7 bases and J 5 bases; bases outside gene matches: 7. This CDR3 is 13 amino acids long. Germline V CDR1 and CDR2: DFQATT, SNEGSKA (reference sequence). CDR3 sequence: CSVTTGGEYGYTF. DNA for the CDR3: TGCAGTGTCACGACAGGGGGCGAATATGGCTACACCTTC.

A remark on this clonotype: The junction and the germline gene differ at one end; a read error may be behind it. The chain combines TRBV30 with TRBJ1-2; 9 nucleotides match TRBD1. CDR3 length equals 11 residues. Per germline, CDR1 GTSNPN and CDR2 SVGIG (reference sequence). In DNA form, the CDR3 reads TGTGCCTGGCCCTACAGGGGGCGAGCCCTCTTC. Encoded protein: CAWPYRGRALF.

This clonotype was seen a few times. This chain links TRBV7-2 with TRBJ2-3; D unresolved. V dropped 1 base and J dropped 2 bases, with 10 bases sitting between them. Germline V gene data show CDR1 as SGHTA and CDR2 as FQGNSA. CDR3 length: 15 amino acids. The CDR3 is CASSLDNLPTDTQYF. The DNA of the CDR3 is TGTGCCAGCAGCTTAGACAACCTTCCCACAGATACGCAGTATTTT.

This clonotype has more than one count but fewer than ten. This sequence joins TRBV5-1 and TRBJ2-1; 7 bases match TRBD2. The ends lost 3 bases at V and 10 bases at J; junction bases unmatched: 13. Per germline, CDR1 SGHRS and CDR2 YFSETQ. The CDR3 runs to 15 residues. CDR3 bases: TGCGCCAGCAGCTCGGGACTAACCCGACCGTGGGAGCAGTTCTTC. Translation gives CASSSGLTRPWEQFF.

This clonotype was seen more than once but under ten times. CDR3 protein: CSVEGQVGYNEQFF. As DNA, the CDR3 is TGCAGCGTGGAGGGACAGGTGGGATACAATGAGCAGTTCTTC. This chain connects TRBV29-1 to TRBJ2-1; 8 bases fit TRBD1. This CDR3 contains 14 residues. The V and J ends lost 6 bases and 4 bases, in that order; junction bases with no gene match: 8. The V gene's germline CDR1 is SQVTM and CDR2 ANQGSEA.

This chain uses TRBV14 with TRBJ2-1; TRBD2 matches 7 bases. Unmatched junction bases numbered 15, after V lost 1 base and J lost 9 bases. Germline values: CDR1 SGHDN, CDR2 FVKESK. This CDR3 contains 17 residues. CDR3: CASSQGTSQLTKSEQFF. CDR3 sequence (DNA): TGTGCCAGCAGCCAAGGGACTAGTCAATTAACTAAGTCTGAGCAGTTCTTC.

The chain combines TRBV24-1 with TRBJ2-5, with TRBD2 matching over 13 bases. This CDR3 is built from 16 residues. V lost 3 bases to trimming and J lost 3 bases; unmatched junction nucleotides: 3. Germline V gives CDR1 KGHDR, CDR2 SFDVKD. The CDR3 is CATSDIGTSGKETQYF. As DNA, the CDR3 is TGTGCCACCAGTGATATCGGGACTAGCGGGAAAGAGACCCAGTACTTC.

This clonotype has a single count. The chain has TRBV4-1 and TRBJ2-1; 8 bases match TRBD2. Trimming removed 4 bases from V and 7 bases from J; junction bases left unmatched: 15. This CDR3 is 17 amino acids long. Germline-derived CDR1 and CDR2 are MGHRA and YSYEKL. CDR3 bases: TGCGCCAGCAGCCCCGGGGTAACTAGCGGAAGAGGGAATGAGCAGTTCTTC. This sequence encodes CASSPGVTSGRGNEQFF.

This clonotype was counted only a few times. This chain uses TRBV20-1 with TRBJ2-3; D gene uncertain. Trimming stripped 4 bases from V and 4 bases from J, with 15 bases between. This CDR3 is built from 14 residues. The germline V gene has CDR1 DFQATT and CDR2 SNEGSKA (reference sequence). Here the CDR3 DNA reads TGCAGTGCTACCCAAACGGTTATACCAGATACGCAGTATTTT. It yields the protein CSATQTVIPDTQYF.

This chain connects TRBV20-1 to TRBJ2-7; 8 bases match TRBD1. The junction had 9 bases not matched to a gene; V was cut back by 5 bases and J by 0 bases. CDR3 size: 15 residues. Germline V lookup: CDR1 DFQATT, CDR2 SNEGSKA (reference sequence). The CDR3 nucleotides are TGCAGTGCTTATCCGGGACAGGACTACTCCTACGAGCAGTACTTC. Translating gives CSAYPGQDYSYEQYF.

This clonotype was counted only a few times. The chain joins TRBV10-3 to TRBJ2-3; D might be TRBD2 (6 bases). Germline CDR1 is ENHRY and CDR2 is SYGVKD. The CDR3 extends over 15 amino acids. The V gene lost 3 bases and the J gene lost 1 base, with 11 bases spanning the gap. The CDR3 loop reads CAISDSTSRTDTQYF. DNA for the CDR3: TGTGCCATCAGTGATTCGACTAGTCGCACAGATACGCAGTATTTT.

The V call is TRBV12-3 or TRBV12-4, the J call TRBJ2-5; TRBD1 matches 9 bases. Trimming removed 4 bases from V and 5 bases from J; junction bases left unmatched: 8. This CDR3 spans 15 amino acids. This chain's CDR3 is CASSSGTGSWETQYF. The CDR3 nucleotides read TGTGCCAGCAGTTCCGGGACAGGGAGTTGGGAGACCCAGTACTTC.

The table lists this clonotype with a few counts. V usage is TRBV14 and J usage is TRBJ2-1; 10 bases line up with TRBD2. The CDR3 length is 14 residues. J lost 10 bases, V lost 3 bases, and 6 bases had no gene match. Looked up from germline, CDR1 is SGHDN and CDR2 is FVKESK. The CDR3 DNA follows: TGTGCCAGCAGCCACACTAGCGGGATAACAGAGCAGTTCTTC. Its protein product is CASSHTSGITEQFF.

The chain uses TRBV11-2 and TRBJ2-7; 8 nucleotides align to TRBD1. Germline V gene data show CDR1 as SGHAT and CDR2 as FQNNGV. V dropped 5 bases and J dropped 3; count of bases not matched to a gene: 9. The CDR3 has 15 residues. The CDR3 DNA reads as TGTGCCAGCAGCCCCTCCGGGACAGGAGTCTACGAGCAGTACTTC. Translation gives CASSPSGTGVYEQYF. The whole variable domain, filled in from reference TRBV11-2 and TRBJ2-7, reads EAGVAQSPRYKIIEKRQSVAFWCNPISGHATLYWYQQILGQGPKLLIQFQNNGVVDDSQLPKDRFSAERLKGVDSTLKIQPAKLEDSAVYLCASSPSGTGVYEQYFGPGTRLTVT.